This passage covers 24 T cell receptor beta chains from one sample sequenced in a study of blood T cell repertoires in COVID-19. TCRdb's table, derived via immunoSEQ multiplex PCR, lists solely in-frame clones and lacks some. The table has about 86,000 clones, 85% to 90% seen once. Source material: peripheral blood. Every receptor here comes from a human donor in a cohort sampled during active COVID-19.

This clone occurred a few times. The chain links TRBV6-5 to TRBJ1-1; D possibly corresponds to TRBD1 (6 bases). Looked up from germline, CDR1 is MNHEY and CDR2 is SVGAGI. Trimming took off 7 bases at V and 2 bases at J, with 14 bases between the two ends. This CDR3 is built from 14 residues. Here the CDR3 reads CASKPNRANTEAFF. The CDR3 DNA reads as TGTGCCAGCAAGCCTAACAGGGCCAACACTGAAGCTTTCTTT.

V is TRBV28 and J is TRBJ1-5; 10 bases align to TRBD1. This CDR3 is 14 amino acids long. Germline CDR1 and CDR2: MDHEN and SYDVKM. The J segment lost 7 bases and the V segment lost 2 bases, leaving 2 bases of the junction unmatched. The CDR3 loop reads CASSLGTGVQPQHF. DNA for the CDR3: TGTGCCAGCAGTTTAGGGACAGGGGTACAGCCCCAGCATTTT.

The chain recombines TRBV7-3 with TRBJ1-1; 9 bases match TRBD1. This CDR3 spans 16 amino acids. Germline V lookup: CDR1 SGHTA, CDR2 FQGTGA. The V segment lost 2 bases and the J segment 1 base; nucleotides outside the gene matches: 5. As DNA, the CDR3 is TGTGCCAGCAGCTTATACGGGACAGGGTCGAACACTGAAGCTTTCTTT. This sequence encodes CASSLYGTGSNTEAFF.

V usage is TRBV7-8 and J usage is TRBJ2-5; the D is unclear. Germline assignment: CDR1 SGHVS and CDR2 FQNEAQ. This CDR3 comprises 16 residues. V was pared by 3 bases and J by 0 bases, with 14 bases between. This CDR3 is CASSFKPIDYQETQYF. CDR3 DNA sequence: TGTGCCAGCAGCTTCAAACCTATTGACTACCAAGAGACCCAGTACTTC.

This CDR3 is CASSVSAGNSYNEQFF. DNA for the CDR3: TGTGCCAGCAGCGTATCAGCGGGGAACTCCTACAATGAGCAGTTCTTC. The rearrangement links TRBV9 to TRBJ2-1; the match to TRBD2 covers 7 bases. The CDR3 is 16 amino acids. CDR1 is SGDLS and CDR2 is YYNGEE in the germline V gene. V dropped 1 base and J dropped 0; count of bases not matched to a gene: 4.

The chain joins TRBV30 to TRBJ1-5; 8 bases are shared with TRBD1. Germline assignment: CDR1 GTSNPN and CDR2 SVGIG (reference sequence). The CDR3 sequence is 14 residues long. The V gene end was trimmed by 2 bases and the J gene end by 9 bases; junction bases not matched to a gene: 9. The DNA of the CDR3 is TGTGCCTGGAGTCCTGGACAGGGTATTTGGCCCCAGCATTTT. It specifies CAWSPGQGIWPQHF.

The gene calls are TRBV3-1 (or the pseudogene TRBV3-2) and TRBJ2-7; 11 bases fit TRBD2. Germline V lookup: CDR1 LGHDT, CDR2 YNNKEL (reference sequence). The CDR3 totals 16 residues. Trimming cost V 4 bases and J 9 bases; bases outside gene matches: 14. CDR3 residues: CASSPESLAGGSVQYF. Here the CDR3 DNA reads TGTGCCAGCAGCCCGGAATCGCTAGCGGGAGGCTCCGTGCAGTACTTC.

CDR3 bases: TGTGCCAGCAGTGAAAATGCGGGAGTTTTAAATACGCAGTATTTT. Its protein is CASSENAGVLNTQYF. This chain links TRBV6-1 with TRBJ2-3; 7 nucleotides match TRBD2. With V trimmed by 2 bases and J by 7 bases, 9 bases remained unmatched. The germline V gene has CDR1 MNHNS and CDR2 SASEGT. The CDR3 spans 15 residues.

The chain recombines TRBV7-9 with TRBJ2-2, with 8 positions matching TRBD2. V lost 7 bases and J lost 1; bases outside the gene matches: 5. The CDR3 has 15 residues. The germline gives CDR1 SEHNR, CDR2 FQNEAQ (reference sequence). The CDR3 region has the DNA TGTGCCAGCAACCCTAGCGGGCAGAACACCGGGGAGCTGTTTTTT. It translates to CASNPSGQNTGELFF.

The chain links TRBV3-1 (or the pseudogene TRBV3-2) to TRBJ1-6; D not resolved. Trimming took off 1 base at V and 7 bases at J, with 8 bases between the two ends. Germline CDR1 LGHDT, CDR2 YNNKEL (reference sequence). There are 14 residues in the CDR3. CDR3: CASSQGMRNSPLHF. The CDR3 nucleotides are TGTGCCAGCAGCCAAGGGATGAGGAATTCACCCCTCCACTTT.

This rearrangement joins TRBV5-4 to TRBJ2-5, with D tentatively TRBD2 (6 bases). In germline, CDR1 is SGHNT, CDR2 YYREEE (reference sequence). This CDR3 contains 15 residues. Trimming removed 1 base from V and 2 bases from J, with 12 bases in between. CDR3 coding DNA: TGTGCCAGCAGCTTGAGGAGGGCTGGGCAAGAGACCCAGTACTTC. It codes for CASSLRRAGQETQYF. Combining the CDR3 with reference TRBV5-4 and TRBJ2-5 gives the whole variable domain ETGVTQSPTHLIKTRGQQVTLRCSSQSGHNTVSWYQQALGQGPQFIFQYYREEENGRGNFPPRFSGLQFPNYSSELNVNALELDDSALYLCASSLRRAGQETQYFGPGTRLLVL.

The chain carries TRBV29-1 and TRBJ2-1; possible D gene TRBD2, 6 bases. The CDR3 runs to 11 residues. Trimming removed 4 bases at V and 12 bases at J, with 13 bases between. Germline V gene sequence: CDR1 SQVTM, CDR2 ANQGSEA. The CDR3, as DNA: TGCAGCGTTGCCGGGGAGGTAGGGCAGTTCTTC. Protein product: CSVAGEVGQFF.

The gene calls are TRBV2 and TRBJ2-7; 9 bases match TRBD1. Germline CDR1 is SNHLY and CDR2 is FYNNEI. This CDR3 comprises 14 residues. V trimming: 7 bases; J trimming: 7 bases; junction bases outside the gene matches: 11. CDR3 in DNA: TGTGCCAGCAACAAACAGGGGGCGCTGGGGGAGCAGTACTTC. It encodes CASNKQGALGEQYF.

The chain carries TRBV25-1 and TRBJ1-6, with 7 nucleotides matching TRBD1. Trimming took 7 bases from V and 8 from J; bases not matched to a gene: 5. There are 13 residues in the CDR3. Germline CDR1 reads MGHDK; CDR2 reads SYGVNS. The CDR3: CASMPQGDSPLHF. CDR3 DNA sequence: TGTGCCAGCATGCCGCAGGGGGATTCACCCCTCCACTTT. Looking up the rest from reference TRBV25-1 and TRBJ1-6 gives the full variable domain: EADIYQTPRYLVIGTGKKITLECSQTMGHDKMYWYQQDPGMELHLIHYSYGVNSTEKGDLSSESTVSRIRTEHFPLTLESARPSHTSQYLCASMPQGDSPLHFGNGTRLTVT.

This sequence joins TRBV18 and TRBJ1-6; a weak D match, TRBD1 (5 bases). Deletions cut 2 bases from V and 7 bases from J, with 18 bases between. The germline CDR1 and CDR2 sequences are KGHSH and LQKENI. The CDR3 sequence is 17 residues long. The chain's CDR3 is CASSPANRPGRNSPLHF. DNA for the CDR3: TGTGCCAGCTCACCAGCAAACAGGCCGGGCAGGAATTCACCCCTCCACTTT.

This rearrangement joins TRBV2 to TRBJ1-2, with D perhaps TRBD1 (5 bases). Trimming took off 0 bases at V and 7 bases at J, with 24 bases between the two ends. This CDR3 is built from 18 residues. Germline V gene lookup returns CDR1 SNHLY and CDR2 FYNNEI. The DNA for the CDR3 is TGTGCCAGCAGTGAAGCGGGCCCTCGACAGTATTTGACGGGTGGCTACACCTTC. It specifies CASSEAGPRQYLTGGYTF.

This clone was detected once. The V call is TRBV19, the J call TRBJ2-1, with 10 bases that match TRBD1. Trimming took 5 bases from V and 7 from J; bases not matched to a gene: 5. The CDR3 totals 14 residues. Germline V gene sequence: CDR1 LNHDA, CDR2 SQIVND (reference sequence). For the CDR3, the DNA is TGTGCCAGTAGTCCGGGACAGGGGTTGAATGAGCAGTTCTTC. Its translation is CASSPGQGLNEQFF.

The V and J genes are TRBV7-9 and TRBJ2-7; 10 bases are shared with TRBD1. Per germline, CDR1 SEHNR and CDR2 FQNEAQ (reference sequence). The CDR3 is made up of 15 amino acids. With V trimmed by 5 bases and J by 0 bases, 4 bases remained unmatched. The CDR3 DNA follows: TGTGCCAGCAGCCCGGGACAGGGGAACTCCTACGAGCAGTACTTC. Its translation is CASSPGQGNSYEQYF.

This clone has only one observation. This chain connects TRBV15 to TRBJ1-1; D unresolved. Germline assignment: CDR1 LNHNV and CDR2 YYDKDF (reference sequence). V was shortened by 5 bases and J by 4 bases, with 14 bases between the two germline ends. The CDR3 has 14 amino acids. The DNA for the CDR3 is TGTGCCACCAGCGGAGGAGGGTTTAGCACTGAAGCTTTCTTT. Amino acid sequence: CATSGGGFSTEAFF.

The gene calls are TRBV12-5 and TRBJ2-5; 8 bases fit TRBD1. The CDR3 has 13 residues. CDR1 and CDR2 from the germline V gene are LGHNT and FRNRAP. V shed 7 bases and J 4 bases; nucleotides not matched to a gene: 5. CDR3 sequence: CASAKDRVETQYF. CDR3 in DNA: TGTGCTAGTGCCAAGGACAGGGTAGAGACCCAGTACTTC.

The rearrangement joins TRBV5-6 to TRBJ2-1; D is possibly TRBD2 (6 bases). Trimming took off 5 bases at V and 4 bases at J, with 22 bases between the two ends. Germline V gives CDR1 SGHDT, CDR2 YYEEEE. The CDR3 is 17 amino acids. CDR3 amino acids: CASSPSPDYTPYNEQFF. The DNA for the CDR3 is TGTGCCAGCAGTCCTTCTCCGGACTACACCCCATACAATGAGCAGTTCTTC.

The rearrangement joins TRBV24-1 to TRBJ2-1, with D possibly being TRBD2 (5 bases). This CDR3 is 13 amino acids long. With 9 bases removed from V and 1 base from J, the gap between germline ends came to 9 bases. Germline CDR1 is KGHDR and CDR2 is SFDVKD. The CDR3 is CATQDFSYNEQFF. CDR3 DNA: TGTGCCACCCAGGACTTTTCCTACAATGAGCAGTTCTTC.

This chain joins TRBV19 and TRBJ2-7; TRBD1 matches 7 bases. After removal of 3 bases from V and 0 bases from J, the junction contained 5 bases not matched to a gene. The CDR3 runs to 15 residues. Germline V gene sequence: CDR1 LNHDA, CDR2 SQIVND (reference sequence). CDR3 region: CASSMGQSSSYEQYF. In nucleotides, the CDR3 is TGTGCCAGTAGTATGGGACAGTCAAGCTCCTACGAGCAGTACTTC.

The chain is built from TRBV6-5 and TRBJ1-3; possible D gene TRBD1, 5 bases. CDR1 MNHEY and CDR2 SVGAGI come from the germline V gene. The CDR3 sequence is 12 residues long. With 4 bases removed from V and 4 bases from J, the gap between germline ends came to 5 bases. The CDR3 region is CASSWTGNTIYF. As DNA, the CDR3 is TGTGCCAGCAGTTGGACAGGAAACACCATATATTTT.